This TCR beta chain comes out of a study of T cells after yellow fever vaccination. TCRdb re-called the 5' RACE reads with MiXCR, one entry per CDR3 protein. The data contain around 610,000 distinct CDR3 sequences, approximately 13% of them seen just once; the ten biggest clones take up around 15%. The length of the CDR3 is 15 residues. Trimming shortened V by 0 bases and J by 1 base, and 12 bases separated the two germline ends. Germline CDR1 is DFQATT and CDR2 is SNEGSKA (reference sequence). This clonotype was sampled from a man aged 30-40 years who received the YFV17D yellow fever vaccine. The V call is TRBV20-1, the J call TRBJ1-1; D uncertain. Sequencing was performed on PBMCs, taken on the day of the yellow fever booster vaccination. The CDR3 DNA is TGCAGTGCTAGAGATCCCGGGTTGGGGAACACTGAAGCTTTCTTT. Amino acids: CSARDPGLGNTEAFF.